The clone carrying this TCR beta chain has a count of ten or more. Its target is unknown. V was shortened by 4 bases and J by 5 bases, with 15 bases between the two germline ends. Germline V gives CDR1 LGHDT, CDR2 YNNKEL (reference sequence). The CDR3 has 15 amino acids. The data originate from a study of breast tumors, draining lymph nodes, adjacent tissues. Samples came from axillary lymph nodes draining the breast cancer. General observations from the study: Luminal-like breast cancer showed significantly higher tumor–nontumor repertoire similarity than basal-like.

One entry per CDR3 protein, called by TCRdb with MiXCR from the multiplex PCR reads. The sample records around 140,000 distinct CDR3 sequences, 20% to 25% being singletons. This clonotype was sampled from a female donor with breast cancer. Some clones in this sample may be carry-over from other donors' samples. V is TRBV3-1 and J is TRBJ2-1; a possible D gene is TRBD2 (5 bases). Sequencing was carried out using axillary lymph node tissue. The CDR3 sequence is CASSRGVSVNNEQFF. CDR3 DNA: TGTGCCAGCAGCCGGGGAGTCAGCGTCAACAATGAGCAGTTCTTC.